These T cell receptor beta chains were read from a single sample in a study of cytomegalovirus exposure and HLA in healthy donors. TCRdb keeps only in-frame clones here, not all; method: immunoSEQ multiplex PCR. The data hold around 160,000 clones, with roughly 79% observed a single time. The material sequenced was PBMCs. The receptors come from a woman between 40 and 55 years old in good health and CMV-seropositive. Each CDR3 is given with its conserved first and last residue. The D gene is left open where the match is weak. Some rows have no size entry. The others give once, few or many, or a class for an expanded clone.

CASSAEQTPGANVLTF	TGTGCCAGCAGTGCCGAACAGACACCTGGGGCCAACGTCCTGACTTTC	once	TRBJ2-6	NA	TRBV6-1
CASGDRVAFF	TGTGCCAGCGGGGACAGGGTCGCTTTCTTT	few	TRBJ1-1	TRBD1	TRBV6-5
CASSFHNYNSPLHF	TGTGCCAGCAGTTTTCACAATTATAATTCACCCCTCCACTTT	NA	TRBJ1-6	NA	TRBV28
CASSSEPGQGYNEQFF	TGTGCCAGCAGCTCTGAACCGGGACAGGGCTACAATGAGCAGTTCTTC	once	TRBJ2-1	TRBD1	TRBV7-6
CASSASGTGSEQYF	TGTGCCAGCAGCGCCTCCGGGACAGGCTCCGAGCAGTACTTC	NA	TRBJ2-7	TRBD1	TRBV9
CASKTGNVETQYF	TGCGCCAGTAAGACAGGGAACGTAGAGACCCAGTACTTC	once	TRBJ2-5	TRBD1	TRBV10-2
CASSLAPGDTEAFF	TGTGCCAGCAGCTTAGCCCCAGGGGACACTGAAGCTTTCTTT	once	TRBJ1-1	NA	TRBV11-3
CASSLYPPGREVYEQYF	TGTGCCAGCAGCTTATATCCCCCCGGACGGGAGGTCTACGAGCAGTACTTC	once	TRBJ2-7	TRBD2	TRBV7-6
CASSPAGTGEQYF	TGTGCCAGCTCACCGGCAGGGACTGGCGAGCAGTACTTC	NA	TRBJ2-7	NA	TRBV18
CASSDITPSSYEQYF	TGTGCCAGCAGTGATATAACCCCTAGCTCCTACGAGCAGTACTTC	NA	TRBJ2-7	NA	TRBV2
CASSKDSTDTQYF	TGTGCCAGTAGTAAGGACTCGACAGATACGCAGTATTTT	NA	TRBJ2-3	NA	TRBV19
CASSLVFNEKLFF	TGTGCCAGCAGCTTAGTCTTTAATGAAAAACTGTTTTTT	NA	TRBJ1-4	NA	TRBV7-6
CASSLGQGREKLFF	TGCGCCAGCAGCTTGGGACAGGGACGGGAAAAACTGTTTTTT	few	TRBJ1-4	TRBD1	TRBV5-1
CASSQEWRNTGELFF	TGTGCCAGCAGCCAAGAGTGGAGGAACACCGGGGAGCTGTTTTTT	once	TRBJ2-2	NA	TRBV14
CASSSRWGLNNEQFF	TGTGCCAGCAGCTCCCGTTGGGGGCTAAACAATGAGCAGTTCTTC	NA	TRBJ2-1	NA	TRBV7-9
CASSKDRVTEAFF	TGTGCCAGCAGTAAGGACAGGGTCACTGAAGCTTTCTTT	NA	TRBJ1-1	TRBD1	TRBV7-2
CASTVAAMNTEAFF	TGTGCCAGCACGGTTGCCGCCATGAACACTGAAGCTTTCTTT	NA	TRBJ1-1	NA	TRBV2
CASKLGTENSPLHF	TGTGCCAGCAAGTTAGGGACAGAAAATTCACCCCTCCACTTT	NA	TRBJ1-6	TRBD1	TRBV2
CASSRQGIGTGELFF	TGTGCCAGCAGTCGACAGGGGATCGGCACCGGGGAGCTGTTTTTT	NA	TRBJ2-2	TRBD1	TRBV7-3
CASSRAWTFTNEKLFF	TGCGCCAGCAGCCGCGCTTGGACATTTACTAATGAAAAACTGTTTTTT	NA	TRBJ1-4	NA	TRBV4-1
CASSLDRGLFF	TGTGCCAGCAGCCTGGACAGGGGGCTGTTTTTT	NA	TRBJ2-2	TRBD1	TRBV28
CASRPAGWAGAPRADTQYF	TGTGCAAGTCGCCCAGCGGGGTGGGCCGGGGCCCCAAGGGCAGATACGCAGTATTTT	NA	TRBJ2-3	NA	TRBV12-2
CASSWGVAYGYTF	TGTGCCAGCAGTTGGGGGGTAGCTTATGGCTACACCTTC	NA	TRBJ1-2	NA	TRBV2
CASTRTGENNEQFF	TGTGCCAGCACACGGACAGGAGAGAACAATGAGCAGTTCTTC	NA	TRBJ2-1	TRBD1	TRBV9
CAWREDRGLYSPLHF	TGTGCCTGGAGGGAAGACAGGGGGCTTTATTCACCCCTCCACTTT	NA	TRBJ1-6	TRBD1	TRBV30
CASSLEPGTGSVDEQYF	TGCGCCAGCAGCTTGGAACCCGGGACAGGGAGCGTGGACGAGCAGTACTTC	NA	TRBJ2-7	TRBD1	TRBV5-1
CASSPDTRNTGELFF	TGTGCCAGCTCGCCAGACACTAGGAACACCGGGGAGCTGTTTTTT	NA	TRBJ2-2	NA	TRBV18